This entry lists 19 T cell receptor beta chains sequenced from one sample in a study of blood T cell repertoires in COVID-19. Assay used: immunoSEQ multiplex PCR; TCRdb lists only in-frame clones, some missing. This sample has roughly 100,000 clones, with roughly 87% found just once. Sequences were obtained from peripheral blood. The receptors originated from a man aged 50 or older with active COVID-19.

The CDR3 loop is CASSVNRGYQETQYF. In DNA form, the CDR3 reads TGTGCCAGCAGTGTTAACAGGGGGTACCAAGAGACCCAGTACTTC. This chain connects TRBV2 to TRBJ2-5, with 8 bases fitting TRBD1. Germline CDR1 is SNHLY and CDR2 is FYNNEI. The junction had 4 bases not matched to a gene; V was cut back by 4 bases and J by 0 bases. This CDR3 region has 15 residues.

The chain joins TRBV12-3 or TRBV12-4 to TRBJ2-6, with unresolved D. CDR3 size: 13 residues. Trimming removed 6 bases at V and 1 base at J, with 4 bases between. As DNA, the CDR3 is TGTGCCAGCAGCCGGTCTGGGGCCAACGTCCTGACTTTC. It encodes CASSRSGANVLTF.

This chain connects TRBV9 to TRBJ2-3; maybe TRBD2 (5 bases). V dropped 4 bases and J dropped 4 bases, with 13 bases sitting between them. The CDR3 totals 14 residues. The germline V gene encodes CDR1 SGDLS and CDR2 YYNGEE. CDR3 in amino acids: CASSSRGGADTQYF. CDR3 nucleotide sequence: TGTGCCAGCAGCTCCCGGGGTGGGGCAGATACGCAGTATTTT.

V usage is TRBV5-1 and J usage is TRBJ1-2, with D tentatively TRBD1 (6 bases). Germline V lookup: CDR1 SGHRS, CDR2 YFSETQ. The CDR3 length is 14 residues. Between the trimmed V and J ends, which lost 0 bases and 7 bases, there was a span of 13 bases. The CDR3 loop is CASSLDRGGSGYTF. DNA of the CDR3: TGCGCCAGCAGCTTGGATCGGGGGGGCTCTGGCTACACCTTC.

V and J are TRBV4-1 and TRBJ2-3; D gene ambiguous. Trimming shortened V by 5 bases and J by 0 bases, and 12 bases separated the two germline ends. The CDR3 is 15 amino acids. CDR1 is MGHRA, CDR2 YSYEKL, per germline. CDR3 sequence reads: CASSERSSSTDTQYF. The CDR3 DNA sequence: TGCGCCAGCAGCGAAAGGAGTTCTAGCACAGATACGCAGTATTTT.

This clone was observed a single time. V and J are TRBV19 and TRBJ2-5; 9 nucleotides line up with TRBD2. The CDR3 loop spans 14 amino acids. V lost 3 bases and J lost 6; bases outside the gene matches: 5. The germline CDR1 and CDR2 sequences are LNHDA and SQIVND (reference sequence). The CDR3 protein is CASSIAGGGKTQYF. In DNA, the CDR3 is TGTGCCAGTAGTATCGCGGGGGGGGGTAAGACCCAGTACTTC.

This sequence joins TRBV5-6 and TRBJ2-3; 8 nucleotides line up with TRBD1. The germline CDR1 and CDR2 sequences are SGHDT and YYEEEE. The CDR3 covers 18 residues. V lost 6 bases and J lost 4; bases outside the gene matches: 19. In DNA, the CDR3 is TGTGCCAGCACCTTCGGACAGGGCCACACCGCTATCGCAGATACGCAGTATTTT. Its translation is CASTFGQGHTAIADTQYF.

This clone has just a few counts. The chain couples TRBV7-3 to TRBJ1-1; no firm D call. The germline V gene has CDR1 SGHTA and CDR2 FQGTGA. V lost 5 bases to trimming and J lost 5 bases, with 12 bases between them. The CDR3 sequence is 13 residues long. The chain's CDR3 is CASSREEGTEAFF. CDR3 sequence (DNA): TGTGCCAGCAGCCGCGAGGAGGGAACTGAAGCTTTCTTT.

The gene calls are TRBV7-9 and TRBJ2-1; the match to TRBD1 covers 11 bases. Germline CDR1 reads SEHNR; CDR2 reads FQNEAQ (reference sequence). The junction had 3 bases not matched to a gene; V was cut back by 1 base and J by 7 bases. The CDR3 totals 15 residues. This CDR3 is CASSLGWDRGNEQFF. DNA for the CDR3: TGTGCCAGCAGCTTAGGTTGGGACAGGGGGAATGAGCAGTTCTTC.

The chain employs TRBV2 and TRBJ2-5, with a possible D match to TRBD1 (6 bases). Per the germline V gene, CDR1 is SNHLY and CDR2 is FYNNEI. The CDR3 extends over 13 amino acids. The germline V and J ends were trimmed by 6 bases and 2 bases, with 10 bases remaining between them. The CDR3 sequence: CASRRTEQETQYF. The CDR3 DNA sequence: TGTGCCAGCAGACGGACAGAACAAGAGACCCAGTACTTC.

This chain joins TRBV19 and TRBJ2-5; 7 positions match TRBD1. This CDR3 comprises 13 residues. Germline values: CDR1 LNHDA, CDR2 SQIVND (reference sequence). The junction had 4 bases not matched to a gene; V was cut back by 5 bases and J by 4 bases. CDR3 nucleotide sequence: TGTGCCAGTAGTCGACAGGGAAGAGAGACCCAGTACTTC. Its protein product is CASSRQGRETQYF. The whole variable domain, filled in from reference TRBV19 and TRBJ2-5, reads DGGITQSPKYLFRKEGQNVTLSCEQNLNHDAMYWYRQDPGQGLRLIYYSQIVNDFQKGDIAEGYSVSREKKESFPLTVTSAQKNPTAFYLCASSRQGRETQYFGPGTRLLVL.

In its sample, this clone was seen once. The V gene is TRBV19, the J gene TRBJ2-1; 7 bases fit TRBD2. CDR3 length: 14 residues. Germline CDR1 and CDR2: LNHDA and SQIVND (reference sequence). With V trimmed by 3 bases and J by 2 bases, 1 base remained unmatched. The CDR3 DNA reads TGTGCCAGTAGTATCGGGACTACCTACAATGAGCAGTTCTTC. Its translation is CASSIGTTYNEQFF. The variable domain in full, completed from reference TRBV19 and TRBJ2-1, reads DGGITQSPKYLFRKEGQNVTLSCEQNLNHDAMYWYRQDPGQGLRLIYYSQIVNDFQKGDIAEGYSVSREKKESFPLTVTSAQKNPTAFYLCASSIGTTYNEQFFGPGTRLTVL.

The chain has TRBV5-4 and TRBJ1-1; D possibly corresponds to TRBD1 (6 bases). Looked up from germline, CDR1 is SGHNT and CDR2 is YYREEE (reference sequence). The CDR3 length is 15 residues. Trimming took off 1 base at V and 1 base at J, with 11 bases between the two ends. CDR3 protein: CASSLPGGGNTEAFF. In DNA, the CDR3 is TGTGCCAGCAGCTTGCCGGGGGGCGGGAACACTGAAGCTTTCTTT.

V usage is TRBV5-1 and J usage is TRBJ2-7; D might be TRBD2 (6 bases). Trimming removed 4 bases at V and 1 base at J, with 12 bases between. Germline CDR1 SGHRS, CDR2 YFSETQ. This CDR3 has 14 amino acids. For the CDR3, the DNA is TGCGCCAGCAGCAGGGACTCCAAGTCCTACGAGCAGTACTTC. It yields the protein CASSRDSKSYEQYF.

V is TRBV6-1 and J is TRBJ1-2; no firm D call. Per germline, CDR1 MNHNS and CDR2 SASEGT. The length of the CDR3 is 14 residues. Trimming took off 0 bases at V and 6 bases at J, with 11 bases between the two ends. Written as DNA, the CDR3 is TGTGCCAGCAGTGAAGCTAGAACCCCCAATGGCTACACCTTC. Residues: CASSEARTPNGYTF.

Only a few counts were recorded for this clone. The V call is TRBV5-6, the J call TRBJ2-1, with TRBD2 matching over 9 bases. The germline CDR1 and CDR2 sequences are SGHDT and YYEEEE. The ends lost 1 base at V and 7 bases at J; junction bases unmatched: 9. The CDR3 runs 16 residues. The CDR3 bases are TGTGCCAGCAGCTTGTTAGCTAGCGGGGTTCGGAATGAGCAGTTCTTC. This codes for CASSLLASGVRNEQFF.

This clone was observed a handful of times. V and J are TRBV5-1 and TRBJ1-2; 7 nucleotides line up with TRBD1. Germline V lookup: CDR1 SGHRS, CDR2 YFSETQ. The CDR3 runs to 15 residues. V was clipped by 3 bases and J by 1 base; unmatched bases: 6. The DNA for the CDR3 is TGCGCCAGCAGCTACCGGGACAGCCTTAACTATGGCTACACCTTC. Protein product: CASSYRDSLNYGYTF.

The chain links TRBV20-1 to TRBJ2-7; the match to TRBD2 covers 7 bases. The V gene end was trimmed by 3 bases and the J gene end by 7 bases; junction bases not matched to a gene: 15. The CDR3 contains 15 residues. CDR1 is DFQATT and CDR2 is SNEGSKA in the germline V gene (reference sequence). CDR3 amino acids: CSASAGVQSYGEQYF. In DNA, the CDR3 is TGCAGTGCTAGTGCGGGAGTTCAATCGTACGGGGAGCAGTACTTC.

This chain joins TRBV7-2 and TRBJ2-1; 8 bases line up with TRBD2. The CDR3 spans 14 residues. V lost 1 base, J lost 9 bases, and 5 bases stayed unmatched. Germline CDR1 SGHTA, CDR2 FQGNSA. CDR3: CASSLGLARVEQFF. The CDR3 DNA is TGTGCCAGCAGCTTAGGACTAGCGCGCGTTGAGCAGTTCTTC.